This T cell receptor beta chain came from a study of cytomegalovirus exposure and HLA in healthy donors. The overall study: Earlier results showed 117 million unique TCR beta sequences derived from roughly 190 million T cells. Study results and caveats: It was approximately 150 TCR beta chains that were listed as cytomegalovirus-associated.

V was trimmed by 8 bases and J by 0 bases, leaving 11 bases between them. This CDR3 is built from 14 residues. The germline CDR1 and CDR2 sequences are ENHRY and SYGVKD. Turning to this clone: Antigen unknown.

PCR involved 60 Vbeta and 13 Jbeta primers. Sequenced by immunoSEQ multiplex PCR; TCRdb stores in-frame clones only, minus some. Of roughly 110,000 clones listed, roughly 69% are singletons. This clonotype originated in a human donor in good health. Sequencing input: PBMCs. The J gene is TRBJ1-5, the V gene TRBV10-3; unclear D gene. The CDR3 DNA reads TGTGCCATCTCCAACAGTAATAGCAATCAGCCCCAGCATTTT. Translation: CAISNSNSNQPQHF.